The 24 T cell receptor beta chains reported below all come from one sample, sequenced in a study of technical replicates of blood from a handful of donors. This table comes from immunoSEQ multiplex PCR, and its TCRdb copy is limited to in-frame clones, with some not included. Of almost 85,000 clones in the sample, roughly 97% are singletons; the top ten hold 0.18%. Sample: T cells isolated from PBMCs. The receptor source for this set is a human donor in good health.

In DNA form, the CDR3 reads TGTGCCTGGAGTGTAAACCAGGTATATGGCTACACCTTC. Translated, it gives CAWSVNQVYGYTF. The chain links TRBV30 to TRBJ1-2, with D unclear. Per germline, CDR1 GTSNPN and CDR2 SVGIG (reference sequence). V was trimmed by 0 bases and J by 5 bases, leaving 10 bases between them. The CDR3 spans 13 residues.

The chain combines TRBV5-1 with TRBJ2-1; TRBD2 agrees at 10 bases. Germline values: CDR1 SGHRS, CDR2 YFSETQ. CDR3 size: 16 residues. V lost 2 bases and J lost 5; bases outside the gene matches: 7. DNA for the CDR3: TGCGCCAGCAGCTTACCTAGCGGGAGAGCTCACAATGAGCAGTTCTTC. Protein: CASSLPSGRAHNEQFF.

The count of this clone is one. Written as DNA, the CDR3 is TGTGCCACCAGCAGAGATGGCTGGCGGGCGCCTGGACAGCGCCGCGCAGATACGCAGTATTTT. Encoded protein: CATSRDGWRAPGQRRADTQYF. The gene calls are TRBV15 and TRBJ2-3, with D tentatively TRBD1 (6 bases). Germline V lookup: CDR1 LNHNV, CDR2 YYDKDF (reference sequence). The V end was cut by 0 bases, the J end by 4 bases, with 29 bases between. This CDR3 has 21 amino acids.

CDR3 sequence: CASSIDTLNTEAFF. CDR3 nucleotide sequence: TGTGCCAGTAGTATTGACACTTTGAACACTGAAGCTTTCTTT. The rearrangement uses TRBV19 and TRBJ1-1; no clear D. The CDR3 has 14 residues. Germline-derived CDR1 and CDR2 are LNHDA and SQIVND (reference sequence). Trimming pared 3 bases from V and 0 bases from J, leaving 8 bases between.

V gene TRBV5-6 combines with J gene TRBJ1-1; D is uncertain. From germline, CDR1 is SGHDT and CDR2 YYEEEE. Deletions cut 2 bases from V and 0 bases from J, with 5 bases between. This CDR3 spans 13 amino acids. The CDR3 DNA is TGTGCCAGCAGCTTCGGGTTGAACACTGAAGCTTTCTTT. Translated: CASSFGLNTEAFF. The full variable domain, in which reference TRBV5-6 and TRBJ1-1 provide the parts outside the CDR3, is DAGVTQSPTHLIKTRGQQVTLRCSPKSGHDTVSWYQQALGQGPQFIFQYYEEEERQRGNFPDRFSGHQFPNYSSELNVNALLLGDSALYLCASSFGLNTEAFFGQGTRLTVV.

The chain has TRBV6-5 and TRBJ1-1; no reliable D call. V lost 3 bases, J lost 1 base, and 9 bases lay in between. The CDR3 has 14 amino acids. Germline V gives CDR1 MNHEY, CDR2 SVGAGI. CDR3 sequence: CASSYPPGNTEAFF. CDR3 DNA sequence: TGTGCCAGCAGTTATCCGCCCGGGAACACTGAAGCTTTCTTT.

The rearrangement uses TRBV7-8 and TRBJ2-5; 16 nucleotides agree with TRBD2. Trimming removed 5 bases from V and 6 bases from J; junction bases left unmatched: 9. Germline assignment: CDR1 SGHVS and CDR2 FQNEAQ. This CDR3 is built from 17 residues. CDR3 coding DNA: TGTGCCAGCAGCGCAATGGGACTAGCGGGGGGGCACAAGACCCAGTACTTC. Protein product: CASSAMGLAGGHKTQYF.

The chain links TRBV6-5 to TRBJ2-1; D is perhaps TRBD2 (6 bases). In germline, CDR1 is MNHEY, CDR2 SVGAGI. The CDR3 consists of 13 residues. The ends were cut back, 4 bases at V and 7 bases at J, with 11 bases in the middle. The CDR3 sequence: CASSLPGENEQFF. CDR3 DNA sequence: TGTGCCAGCAGTTTGCCGGGGGAGAATGAGCAGTTCTTC.

This rearrangement joins TRBV25-1 to TRBJ1-3; D may be TRBD1 (6 bases). Germline CDR1 and CDR2: MGHDK and SYGVNS. The CDR3 totals 15 residues. With 8 bases removed from V and 0 bases from J, the gap between germline ends came to 14 bases. CDR3 sequence reads: CASEGVRISGNTIYF. The CDR3 DNA follows: TGTGCCAGCGAGGGGGTCAGGATCTCTGGAAACACCATATATTTT.

This chain uses TRBV19 with TRBJ2-4; maybe TRBD1 (5 bases). The V gene's germline CDR1 is LNHDA and CDR2 SQIVND (reference sequence). This CDR3 has 14 amino acids. The V end lost 5 bases, the J end lost 3 bases, and 11 bases lay between the germline ends. The CDR3 spells CASSGATHKNIQYF. CDR3 DNA: TGTGCCAGTAGTGGGGCAACCCACAAAAACATTCAGTACTTC.

V and J are TRBV28 and TRBJ2-3; TRBD2 agrees at 7 bases. Germline CDR1 and CDR2: MDHEN and SYDVKM. Unmatched junction bases numbered 2, after V lost 6 bases and J lost 2 bases. CDR3 length: 13 amino acids. The CDR3 spells CASRSGVTDTQYF. CDR3 in DNA: TGTGCCAGCAGAAGCGGGGTCACAGATACGCAGTATTTT.

This clone was counted once. The chain's CDR3 is CASSMNQATEAFF. CDR3 DNA: TGTGCCAGTAGTATGAATCAAGCGACTGAAGCTTTCTTT. J is TRBJ1-1 and V is TRBV19; D gene unclear. The CDR3 extends over 13 amino acids. The germline V gene encodes CDR1 LNHDA and CDR2 SQIVND (reference sequence). Trimming took 3 bases from V and 5 from J, leaving 10 bases between them.

V gene TRBV29-1 combines with J gene TRBJ2-3; TRBD2 matches at 10 bases. The germline gives CDR1 SQVTM, CDR2 ANQGSEA. V was pared by 6 bases and J by 8 bases, with 11 bases of the junction left unmatched. The CDR3 runs 14 residues. CDR3 protein: CSVARRLAGVTQYF. The CDR3 DNA follows: TGCAGCGTAGCCCGCCGGCTAGCGGGAGTTACGCAGTATTTT.

In DNA, the CDR3 is TGTGCCAGCAGTCCAGTCGGACAGGCGGCGGAGACCCAGTACTTC. Translating gives CASSPVGQAAETQYF. This chain connects TRBV2 to TRBJ2-5, with 7 nucleotides matching TRBD1. Trimming at V came to 5 bases and at J to 5 bases, leaving 11 bases not matched to a gene. The CDR3 sequence is 15 residues long. The germline CDR1 and CDR2 sequences are SNHLY and FYNNEI.

The chain links TRBV18 to TRBJ2-7; the match to TRBD2 covers 8 bases. With V trimmed by 0 bases and J by 5 bases, 9 bases remained unmatched. Germline V gives CDR1 KGHSH, CDR2 LQKENI. The CDR3 contains 16 residues. The CDR3 protein is CASSPPGRAYRDEQYF. The CDR3 DNA is TGTGCCAGCTCACCACCCGGGAGGGCTTATCGCGACGAGCAGTACTTC.

The chain uses TRBV9 and TRBJ2-2; TRBD1 aligns across 7 bases. The CDR3 extends over 16 amino acids. Per the germline V gene, CDR1 is SGDLS and CDR2 is YYNGEE. Trimming removed 0 bases from V and 5 bases from J; junction bases left unmatched: 7. This CDR3 reads CASSVGEQGYTGELFF. The CDR3 nucleotides are TGTGCCAGCAGCGTAGGGGAACAGGGGTATACCGGGGAGCTGTTTTTT.

This clone has a single count. The chain uses TRBV6-5 and TRBJ1-5, with a tentative D call TRBD1 (6 bases). CDR1 and CDR2 from the germline V gene are MNHEY and SVGAGI. This CDR3 is built from 15 residues. The germline V and J ends were trimmed by 3 bases and 7 bases, with 16 bases remaining between them. This CDR3 is CASSYSVGAAQPQHF. CDR3 DNA: TGTGCCAGCAGTTATTCGGTGGGGGCAGCGCAGCCCCAGCATTTT.

This chain links TRBV4-1 with TRBJ1-4; D possibly corresponds to TRBD1 (5 bases). With 4 bases removed from V and 4 bases from J, the gap between germline ends came to 13 bases. This CDR3 has 15 residues. Germline CDR1 and CDR2: MGHRA and YSYEKL. In DNA form, the CDR3 reads TGCGCCAGCAGCCCAGAACAGGCCGATAATGAAAAACTGTTTTTT. Protein: CASSPEQADNEKLFF.

The V and J genes are TRBV28 and TRBJ2-3; 10 nucleotides match TRBD2. V was clipped by 5 bases and J by 5 bases; unmatched bases: 10. The CDR3 is 16 residues long. Germline V gene lookup returns CDR1 MDHEN and CDR2 SYDVKM. Here the CDR3 DNA reads TGTGCCAGCAGTGCTCCAGCGGGAGGGGTTGTAGATACGCAGTATTTT. This codes for CASSAPAGGVVDTQYF.

The CDR3 DNA is TGTGCCAGCAGCCGAGATACCGGGGGGGGCGCCTCCTACGAGCAGTACTTC. Amino acid sequence: CASSRDTGGGASYEQYF. The chain joins TRBV5-4 to TRBJ2-7, with 8 bases matching TRBD2. The CDR3 is made up of 17 amino acids. Germline V gene sequence: CDR1 SGHNT, CDR2 YYREEE (reference sequence). Trimming at V came to 4 bases and at J to 0 bases, leaving 12 bases not matched to a gene.

The rearrangement joins TRBV4-1 to TRBJ2-1, with TRBD2 matching over 9 bases. CDR1 is MGHRA, CDR2 YSYEKL, per germline. The length of the CDR3 is 17 residues. The V and J ends lost 0 bases and 4 bases, in that order; junction bases with no gene match: 7. CDR3 DNA sequence: TGCGCCAGCAGCCAAGATGGGATAGCGGGGGCTTACAATGAGCAGTTCTTC. Its protein is CASSQDGIAGAYNEQFF.

J is TRBJ2-5 and V is TRBV7-8; possible D gene TRBD2, 5 bases. The V and J ends lost 1 base and 5 bases respectively, with 8 bases between them. The CDR3 contains 13 residues. Germline V gives CDR1 SGHVS, CDR2 FQNEAQ. Here the CDR3 reads CASSLVTGETQYF. The DNA of the CDR3 is TGTGCCAGCAGCTTAGTTACGGGGGAGACCCAGTACTTC.

The genes are TRBV7-6 and TRBJ1-1; D is perhaps TRBD1 (5 bases). Germline lookup yields CDR1 SGHVS and CDR2 FNYEAQ. V was cut by 1 base and J by 0 bases, with 6 bases left in between. The CDR3 covers 14 residues. CDR3 DNA: TGTGCCAGCAGCTTAGGACAGATGAACACTGAAGCTTTCTTT. Protein product: CASSLGQMNTEAFF. Filled out from reference TRBV7-6 and TRBJ1-1, the complete variable domain reads GAGVSQSPRYKVTKRGQDVALRCDPISGHVSLYWYRQALGQGPEFLTYFNYEAQQDKSGLPNDRFSAERPEGSISTLTIQRTEQRDSAMYRCASSLGQMNTEAFFGQGTRLTVV.

The rearrangement links TRBV10-1 to TRBJ2-2; D may be TRBD2 (5 bases). Between the trimmed V and J ends, which lost 1 base and 9 bases, there was a span of 12 bases. Germline V CDR1 and CDR2: WNHNN, SYGVQD (reference sequence). The CDR3 has 14 amino acids. The CDR3: CASSEWGADRELFF. The CDR3, as DNA: TGCGCCAGCAGTGAGTGGGGAGCAGACCGGGAGCTGTTTTTT.